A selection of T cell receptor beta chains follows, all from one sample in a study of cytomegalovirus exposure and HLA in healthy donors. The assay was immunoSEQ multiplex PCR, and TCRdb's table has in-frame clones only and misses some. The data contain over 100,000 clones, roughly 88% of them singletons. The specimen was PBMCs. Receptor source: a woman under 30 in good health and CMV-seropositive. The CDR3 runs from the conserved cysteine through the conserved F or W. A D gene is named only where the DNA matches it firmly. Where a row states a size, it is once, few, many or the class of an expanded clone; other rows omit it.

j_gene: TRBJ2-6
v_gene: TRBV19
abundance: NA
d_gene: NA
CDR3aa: CASLIAGRFPSSGANVLTF
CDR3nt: TGTGCCAGTTTGATTGCTGGGAGATTTCCTAGCTCTGGGGCCAACGTCCTGACTTTC

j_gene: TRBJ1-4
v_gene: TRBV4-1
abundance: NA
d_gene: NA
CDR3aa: CASSQEGRGGEKLFF
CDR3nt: TGCGCCAGCAGCCAAGAAGGCCGGGGAGGTGAAAAACTGTTTTTT

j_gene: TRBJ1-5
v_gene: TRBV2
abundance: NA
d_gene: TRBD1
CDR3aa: CASMDRVFQPQHF
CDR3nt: TGTGCCAGCATGGACAGGGTTTTTCAGCCCCAGCATTTT

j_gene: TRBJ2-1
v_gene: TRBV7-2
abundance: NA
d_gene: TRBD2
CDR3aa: CASSSGTNSYNEQFF
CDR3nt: TGTGCCAGCAGCTCCGGGACTAACTCCTACAATGAGCAGTTCTTC

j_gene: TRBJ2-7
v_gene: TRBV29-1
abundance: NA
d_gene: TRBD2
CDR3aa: CSVSGGGVYEQYF
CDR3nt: TGCAGCGTCTCCGGGGGAGGGGTCTACGAGCAGTACTTC

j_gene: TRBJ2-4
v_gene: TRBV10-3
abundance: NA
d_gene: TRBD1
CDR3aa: CATSKTGEKNIQYF
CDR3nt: TGTGCCACCTCAAAGACAGGGGAGAAAAACATTCAGTACTTC

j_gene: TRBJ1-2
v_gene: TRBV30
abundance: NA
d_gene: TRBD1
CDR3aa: CAWSQGDGYTF
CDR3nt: TGTGCCTGGTCGCAGGGGGATGGCTACACCTTC

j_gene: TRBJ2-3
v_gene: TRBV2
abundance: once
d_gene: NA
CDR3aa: CASRRDLADTQYF
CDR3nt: TGTGCCAGCCGGCGGGATTTGGCAGATACGCAGTATTTT

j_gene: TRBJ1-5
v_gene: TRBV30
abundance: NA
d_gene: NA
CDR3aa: CAWRQGNQPQHF
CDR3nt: TGTGCCTGGAGACAGGGCAATCAGCCCCAGCATTTT

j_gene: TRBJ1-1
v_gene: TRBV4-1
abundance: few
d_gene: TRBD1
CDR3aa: CASRATGIIGNTEAFF
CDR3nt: TGCGCCAGCAGGGCGACAGGGATAATAGGGAACACTGAAGCTTTCTTT

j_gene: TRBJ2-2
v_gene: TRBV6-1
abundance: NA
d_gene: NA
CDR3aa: CASSELSQGYGELFF
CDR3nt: TGTGCCAGCAGTGAATTGAGTCAGGGGTACGGGGAGCTGTTTTTT

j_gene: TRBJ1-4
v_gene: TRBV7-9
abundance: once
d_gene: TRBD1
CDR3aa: CASSLAETGGEKLFF
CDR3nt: TGTGCCAGCAGCTTAGCTGAGACAGGGGGTGAAAAACTGTTTTTT

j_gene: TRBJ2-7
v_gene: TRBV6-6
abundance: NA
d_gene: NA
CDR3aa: CASSGQTYEQYF
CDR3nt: TGTGCCAGTAGTGGGCAGACCTACGAGCAGTACTTC

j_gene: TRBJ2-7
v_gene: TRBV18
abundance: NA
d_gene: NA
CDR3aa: CASSPPGGEQYF
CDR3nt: TGTGCCAGCTCACCACCAGGAGGCGAGCAGTACTTC

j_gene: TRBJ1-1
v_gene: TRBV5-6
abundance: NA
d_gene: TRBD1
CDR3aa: CASSLGRGHTEAFF
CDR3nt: TGTGCCAGCAGCTTGGGGAGGGGGCACACTGAAGCTTTCTTT

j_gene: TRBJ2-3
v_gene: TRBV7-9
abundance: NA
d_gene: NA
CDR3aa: CSSSLGRSWDTQYF
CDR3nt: TGTTCCAGCAGCTTAGGTAGGAGCTGGGATACGCAGTATTTT

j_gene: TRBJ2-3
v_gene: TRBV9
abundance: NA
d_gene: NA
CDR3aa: CASSLGGGRSGTDTQYF
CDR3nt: TGTGCCAGCAGCCTAGGGGGGGGGCGGTCTGGTACAGATACGCAGTATTTT

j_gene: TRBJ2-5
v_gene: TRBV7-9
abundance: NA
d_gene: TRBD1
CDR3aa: CSSSFIPWKAGGLKTQYF
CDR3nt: TGTTCCAGCAGCTTCATACCCTGGAAGGCAGGGGGCCTGAAGACCCAGTACTTC

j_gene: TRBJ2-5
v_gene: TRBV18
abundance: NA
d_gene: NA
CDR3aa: CASSRVQRWETQYF
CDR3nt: TGTGCCAGCTCACGTGTTCAGCGGTGGGAGACCCAGTACTTC

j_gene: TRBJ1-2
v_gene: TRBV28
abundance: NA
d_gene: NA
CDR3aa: CASSFGRGTYGYTF
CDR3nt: TGTGCCAGCAGTTTCGGTAGGGGGACATATGGCTACACCTTC

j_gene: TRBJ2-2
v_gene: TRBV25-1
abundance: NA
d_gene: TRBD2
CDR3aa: CASMPGLADPRWTGELFF
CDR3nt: TGTGCCAGCATGCCGGGACTAGCGGACCCCAGGTGGACCGGGGAGCTGTTTTTT

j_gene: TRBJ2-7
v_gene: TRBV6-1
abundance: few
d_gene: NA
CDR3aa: CASSGFLAFWEQYF
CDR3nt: TGTGCCAGCAGTGGATTCCTAGCTTTTTGGGAGCAGTACTTC

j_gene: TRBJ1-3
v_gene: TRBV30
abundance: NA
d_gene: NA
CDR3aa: CAWGKGGSGNTIYF
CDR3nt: TGTGCCTGGGGTAAGGGAGGCTCTGGAAACACCATATATTTT

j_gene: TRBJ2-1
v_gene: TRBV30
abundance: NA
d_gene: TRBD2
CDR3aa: CAWSRTSGGNEQFF
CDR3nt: TGTGCCTGGAGTCGGACTAGCGGGGGAAATGAGCAGTTCTTC

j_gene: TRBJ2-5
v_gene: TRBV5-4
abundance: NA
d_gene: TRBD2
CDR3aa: CASSSGLAIETQYF
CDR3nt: TGTGCCAGCAGCTCGGGACTAGCCATAGAGACCCAGTACTTC

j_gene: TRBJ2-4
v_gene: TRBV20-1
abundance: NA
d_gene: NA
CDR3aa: CSAPTKALQYF
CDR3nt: TGCAGTGCGCCGACTAAAGCTCTTCAGTACTTC

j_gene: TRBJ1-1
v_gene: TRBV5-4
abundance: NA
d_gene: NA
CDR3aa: CASSLGGKDTEAFF
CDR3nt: TGTGCCAGCAGCTTGGGGGGCAAAGACACTGAAGCTTTCTTT

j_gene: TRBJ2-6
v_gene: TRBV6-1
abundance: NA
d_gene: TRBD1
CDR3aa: CASSEPLIRGQARSGANVLTF
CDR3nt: TGTGCCAGCAGCGAACCCCTGATTAGGGGACAGGCTCGCTCTGGGGCCAACGTCCTGACTTTC

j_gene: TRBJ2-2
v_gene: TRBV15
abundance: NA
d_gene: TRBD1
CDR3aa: CATSLDRASTGELFF
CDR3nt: TGTGCCACCAGCCTGGACAGGGCCTCCACCGGGGAGCTGTTTTTT

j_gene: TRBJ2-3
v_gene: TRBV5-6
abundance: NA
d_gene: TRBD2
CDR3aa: CASSSIRKRGGDTQYF
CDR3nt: TGTGCCAGCAGTTCTATAAGGAAGCGGGGGGGGGATACGCAGTATTTT

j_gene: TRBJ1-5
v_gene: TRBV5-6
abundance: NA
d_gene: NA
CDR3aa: CASSFWGGSHQPQHF
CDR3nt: TGTGCCAGCAGCTTTTGGGGGGGCAGTCATCAGCCCCAGCATTTT

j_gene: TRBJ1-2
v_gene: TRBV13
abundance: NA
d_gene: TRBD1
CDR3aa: CASSFGTADYGYTF
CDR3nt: TGTGCCAGCAGCTTTGGGACAGCGGATTATGGCTACACCTTC

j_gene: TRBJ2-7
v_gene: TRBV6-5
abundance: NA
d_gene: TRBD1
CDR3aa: CASSPGTDPNEQYF
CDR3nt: TGTGCCAGCAGTCCCGGGACAGATCCCAACGAGCAGTACTTC

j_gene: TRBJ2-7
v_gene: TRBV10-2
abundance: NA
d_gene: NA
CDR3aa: CASSESSSYEQYF
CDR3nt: TGCGCCAGCAGTGAGTCCAGTTCCTACGAGCAGTACTTC

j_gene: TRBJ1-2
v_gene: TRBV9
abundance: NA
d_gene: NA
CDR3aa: CASSESGSIDYGYTF
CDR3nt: TGTGCCAGCAGCGAATCAGGGTCGATTGACTATGGCTACACCTTC

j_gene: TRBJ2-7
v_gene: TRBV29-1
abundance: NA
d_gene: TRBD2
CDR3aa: CSAGGALEGQPSYEQYF
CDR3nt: TGCAGCGCGGGGGGGGCTCTTGAGGGACAACCATCCTACGAGCAGTACTTC